This T cell receptor beta chain was captured in a study of blood T cell repertoires in COVID-19. Repertoires were generated with immunoSEQ multiplex PCR, while TCRdb's copy carries only in-frame clones and drops some. This table has roughly 200,000 clones, roughly 84% appearing once. J lost 1 base, V lost 5 bases, and 5 bases had no gene match. CDR1 is MNHEY, CDR2 SVGAGI, per germline. The CDR3 loop spans 15 amino acids. Sequences were obtained from PBMCs or T cells enriched from blood (not recorded which). The V and J genes are TRBV6-5 and TRBJ2-7; 10 bases fit TRBD2. This clonotype was obtained from a woman aged 30 to 39 who had been exposed to COVID-19. The CDR3 nucleotides are TGTGCCAGCAGTCCTACTAGCGGGGTATCCTACGAGCAGTACTTC. Translated: CASSPTSGVSYEQYF.